A selection of T cell receptor beta chains follows, all from one sample in a study of response to subunit inactivated influenza vaccine. From the RT-PCR reads, TCRdb called clonotypes with MiXCR, one entry per CDR3 protein. Among approximately 730,000 distinct CDR3 sequences listed, 14% were seen once. The sequencing used PBMCs from blood, collected less than 15 days before vaccination. The receptors were sampled from a man aged 50 to 59 who received an inactivated influenza vaccine. Each CDR3 is given with its conserved first and last residue. Each record gives: clone size, J gene, D gene, V gene, CDR3 DNA, CDR3 protein. The D gene is left open where the match is weak. Size tells how often a clone was seen (once, few, many) or the class of an expanded clone, and some rows leave it out.

>few|TRBJ1-6|TRBD1|TRBV12-3/TRBV12-4
TGTGCCAGCAGCTCCGGGACAGGGGTTTCACCCCTCCACTTT
CASSSGTGVSPLHF
>many|TRBJ2-5|-|TRBV5-6
TGTGCCAGCAGTTTCGGGACACGGCAAGAGACCCAGTACTTC
CASSFGTRQETQYF
>few|TRBJ1-1|-|TRBV14
TGTGCCAGCTCCACTCGGCAGGTCGTCACTGAAGCTTTCTTT
CASSTRQVVTEAFF
>few|TRBJ2-3|TRBD2|TRBV20-1
TGCAGTGCTACCACTAGCGGGGGGGCAAATACGCAGTATTTT
CSATTSGGANTQYF
>many|TRBJ2-2|-|TRBV7-2
TGTGCCAGCAGCTTAGTTCGGGGCACCGGGGAGCTGTTTTTT
CASSLVRGTGELFF
>once|TRBJ2-6|TRBD2|TRBV10-3
TGTGCCATCAGCCTAGCGGGGGGGCGATCTGGGGCCAACGTCCTGACTTTC
CAISLAGGRSGANVLTF
>few|TRBJ1-2|TRBD1|TRBV3-1
TGTGCCAGCAGCCTCGGGACAGGGGAGGATGGCTACACCTTC
CASSLGTGEDGYTF
>-|TRBJ1-2|TRBD1|TRBV15
TGTGCCACCAGCAGAAACCGACAGGGGACCTATGGCTACACCTTC
CATSRNRQGTYGYTF
>few|TRBJ1-2|-|TRBV7-8
TGTGCCAGCAGCTTAGAAAGATTCGTCGGGCCATATGGCTACACCTTC
CASSLERFVGPYGYTF
>many|TRBJ1-2|TRBD1|TRBV5-6
TGTGCCAGCAGCTGGGGACAGGGAAACGATGGCTACACCTTC
CASSWGQGNDGYTF
>-|TRBJ2-5|TRBD1|TRBV5-1
TGCGCCAGCAGCCACTCATCACTGACAGGGTTAGAGACCCAGTACTTC
CASSHSSLTGLETQYF
>once|TRBJ2-6|TRBD1|TRBV27
TGTGCCAGCAGTTTATCGCCTGGGACAGGGGGCGGTGGAACTGGGGCCAACGTCCTGACTTTC
CASSLSPGTGGGGTGANVLTF
>many|TRBJ1-1|-|TRBV10-3
TGTGCCATCGCGAGTCAGCAGGACACTGAAGCTTTCTTT
CAIASQQDTEAFF
>few|TRBJ1-1|-|TRBV5-1
TGCGCCAGCAGCCCAACGGTGGGGAACACTGAAGCTTTCTTT
CASSPTVGNTEAFF
>few|TRBJ2-2|-|TRBV9
TGTGCCAGCAGCTTTAATAGGGGACCGCCGACCGGGGAGCTGTTTTTT
CASSFNRGPPTGELFF